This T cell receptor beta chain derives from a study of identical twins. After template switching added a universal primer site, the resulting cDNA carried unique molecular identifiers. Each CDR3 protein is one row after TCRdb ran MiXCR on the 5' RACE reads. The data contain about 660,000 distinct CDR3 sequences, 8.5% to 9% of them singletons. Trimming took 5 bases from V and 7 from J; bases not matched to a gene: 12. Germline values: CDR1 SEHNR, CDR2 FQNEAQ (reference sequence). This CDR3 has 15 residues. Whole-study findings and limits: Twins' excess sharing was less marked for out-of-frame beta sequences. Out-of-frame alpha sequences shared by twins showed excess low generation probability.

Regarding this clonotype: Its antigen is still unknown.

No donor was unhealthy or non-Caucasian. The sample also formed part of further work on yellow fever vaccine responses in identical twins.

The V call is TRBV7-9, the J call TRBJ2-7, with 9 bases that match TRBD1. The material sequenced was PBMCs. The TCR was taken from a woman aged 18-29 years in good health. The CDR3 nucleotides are TGTGCCAGCAGCACCCCTCGGGACAGGGTTATAGAGCAGTACTTC. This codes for CASSTPRDRVIEQYF.